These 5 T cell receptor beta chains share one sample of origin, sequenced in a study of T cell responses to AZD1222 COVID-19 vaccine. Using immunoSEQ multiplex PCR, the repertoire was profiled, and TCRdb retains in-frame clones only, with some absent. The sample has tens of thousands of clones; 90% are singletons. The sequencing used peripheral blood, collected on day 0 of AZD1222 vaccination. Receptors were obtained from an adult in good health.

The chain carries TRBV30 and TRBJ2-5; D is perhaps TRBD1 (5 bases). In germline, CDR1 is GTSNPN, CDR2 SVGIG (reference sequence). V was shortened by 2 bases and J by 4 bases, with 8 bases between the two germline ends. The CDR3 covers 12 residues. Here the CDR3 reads CAWSPGLETQYF. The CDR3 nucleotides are TGTGCCTGGAGTCCAGGGTTAGAGACCCAGTACTTC.

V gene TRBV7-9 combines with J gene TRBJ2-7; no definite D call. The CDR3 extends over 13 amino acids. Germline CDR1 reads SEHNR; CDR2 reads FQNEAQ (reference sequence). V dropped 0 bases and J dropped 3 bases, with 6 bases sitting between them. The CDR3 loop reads CASSLALFYEQYF. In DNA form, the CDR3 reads TGTGCCAGCAGCTTAGCGCTCTTCTACGAGCAGTACTTC.

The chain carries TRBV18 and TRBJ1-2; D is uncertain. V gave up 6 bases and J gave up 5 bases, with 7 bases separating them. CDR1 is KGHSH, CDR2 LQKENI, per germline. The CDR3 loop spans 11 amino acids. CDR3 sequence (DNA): TGTGCCAGCTCGGACCTGTATGGCTACACCTTC. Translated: CASSDLYGYTF.

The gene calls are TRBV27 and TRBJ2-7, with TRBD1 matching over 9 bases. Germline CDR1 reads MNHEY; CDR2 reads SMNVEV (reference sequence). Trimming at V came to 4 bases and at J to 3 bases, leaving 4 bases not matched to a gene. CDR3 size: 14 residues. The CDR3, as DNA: TGTGCCAGCAGTTCTGGACAGGGGCTCTACGAGCAGTACTTC. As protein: CASSSGQGLYEQYF.

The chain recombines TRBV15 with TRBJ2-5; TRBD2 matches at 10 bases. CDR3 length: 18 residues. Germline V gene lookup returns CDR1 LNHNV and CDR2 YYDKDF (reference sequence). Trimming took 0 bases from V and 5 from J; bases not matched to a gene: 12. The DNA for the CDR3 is TGTGCCACCAGCAGAGATAAGATTAGCGGGGGGAGGAGGGAGACCCAGTACTTC. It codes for CATSRDKISGGRRETQYF.